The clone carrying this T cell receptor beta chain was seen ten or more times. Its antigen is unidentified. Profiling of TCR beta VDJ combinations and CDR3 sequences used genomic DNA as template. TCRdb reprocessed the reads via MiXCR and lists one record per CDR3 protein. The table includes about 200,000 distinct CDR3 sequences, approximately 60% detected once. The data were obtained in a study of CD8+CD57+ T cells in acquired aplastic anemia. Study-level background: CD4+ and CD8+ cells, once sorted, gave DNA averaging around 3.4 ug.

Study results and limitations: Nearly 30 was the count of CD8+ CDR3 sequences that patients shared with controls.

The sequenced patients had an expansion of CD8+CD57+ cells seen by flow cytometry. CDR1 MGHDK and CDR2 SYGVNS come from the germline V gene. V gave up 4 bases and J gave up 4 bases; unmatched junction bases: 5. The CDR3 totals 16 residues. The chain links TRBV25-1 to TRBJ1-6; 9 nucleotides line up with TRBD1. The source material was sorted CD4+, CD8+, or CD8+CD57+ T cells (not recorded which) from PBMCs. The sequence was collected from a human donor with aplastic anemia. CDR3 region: CASSGWTGDYNSPLHF. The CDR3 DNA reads TGTGCCAGCAGTGGCTGGACAGGGGATTATAATTCACCCCTCCACTTT.